Following are 32 T cell receptor beta chains from one sample sequenced in a study of blood T cells in healthy people across ages. The use of a sample-barcoded 5' primer and a J-beta primer mix characterized a second PCR of roughly 6 to 12 cycles. TCRdb re-called the 5' RACE reads through MiXCR, storing one row per CDR3 protein. The sample shows roughly 1.6 million distinct CDR3 sequences, about 31% of them seen only once. The sample was blood. The source of these receptors is a woman aged 25 to 39 in good health.

This clonotype came up a few times. The chain links TRBV20-1 to TRBJ1-2; no reliable D call. Deletions cut 0 bases from V and 7 bases from J, with 12 bases between. This CDR3 has 13 residues. CDR1 is DFQATT and CDR2 is SNEGSKA in the germline V gene (reference sequence). The CDR3 loop reads CSARDTTGRGYTF. In DNA form, the CDR3 reads TGCAGTGCTAGAGATACCACGGGCCGTGGCTACACCTTC.

This clonotype was observed a handful of times. The V gene is TRBV20-1, the J gene TRBJ1-2, with a weak D call TRBD1 (5 bases). Germline lookup yields CDR1 DFQATT and CDR2 SNEGSKA (reference sequence). With 1 base removed from V and 0 bases from J, the gap between germline ends came to 6 bases. The CDR3 covers 13 residues. Written as DNA, the CDR3 is TGCAGTGCTAGAGGCAGGGCTAACTATGGCTACACCTTC. It is translated as CSARGRANYGYTF.

This chain links TRBV9 with TRBJ2-1; a weak D match, TRBD1 (7 bases). This CDR3 is 16 amino acids long. Between the trimmed V and J ends, which lost 0 bases and 8 bases, there was a span of 18 bases. Germline CDR1 and CDR2: SGDLS and YYNGEE. The CDR3 is CASSVAGGRLGDEQFF. CDR3 DNA sequence: TGTGCCAGCAGCGTAGCAGGGGGAAGACTAGGTGATGAGCAGTTCTTC.

The table lists this clonotype with a few counts. This chain joins TRBV12-3 or TRBV12-4 and TRBJ1-2; TRBD1 aligns across 7 bases. The trim removed 5 bases at V and 6 bases at J, leaving 6 bases unmatched. The CDR3 runs to 13 residues. This CDR3 reads CASSMTGRNGYTF. The CDR3 DNA is TGTGCCAGCAGTATGACAGGGAGGAATGGCTACACCTTC.

This clonotype appeared a few times. J is TRBJ2-7 and V is TRBV15; D not certain. The germline gives CDR1 LNHNV, CDR2 YYDKDF (reference sequence). Deletions cut 8 bases from V and 3 bases from J, with 14 bases between. The CDR3 loop spans 13 amino acids. The CDR3 region is CATAAEAYYEQYF. The CDR3 coding sequence is TGTGCCACCGCGGCTGAAGCTTACTACGAGCAGTACTTC.

There are a few counts of this clonotype. This chain connects TRBV20-1 to TRBJ2-7; 9 bases are a match to TRBD1. The V and J ends lost 3 bases and 1 base, in that order; junction bases with no gene match: 7. The V gene's germline CDR1 is DFQATT and CDR2 SNEGSKA (reference sequence). The CDR3 is made up of 15 amino acids. The CDR3 DNA reads TGCAGTGCTAGTGATCCGGGACAGGGTTCCTACGAGCAGTACTTC. Translation: CSASDPGQGSYEQYF.

Many counts were recorded for this clonotype. The J gene is TRBJ2-7, the V gene TRBV4-1; 14 bases fit TRBD2. Germline V gene data show CDR1 as MGHRA and CDR2 as YSYEKL. This CDR3 contains 18 residues. Germline trimming cut 4 bases from V and 0 bases from J; bases unmatched to any gene: 8. This CDR3 reads CASSPGLAGVWASYEQYF. The CDR3 DNA follows: TGCGCCAGCAGCCCGGGACTAGCGGGAGTTTGGGCCTCCTACGAGCAGTACTTC.

There are a few counts of this clonotype. V and J are TRBV5-1 and TRBJ2-2; perhaps D is TRBD1 or TRBD2 (5 bases each). The CDR3 runs 17 residues. V was clipped by 5 bases and J by 0 bases, with 17 bases between them. Looked up from germline, CDR1 is SGHRS and CDR2 is YFSETQ. The CDR3 is CASRRNTGTANTGELFF. The CDR3 region has the DNA TGCGCCAGCAGGCGGAATACCGGGACGGCGAACACCGGGGAGCTGTTTTTT. The whole variable domain, remainder taken from reference TRBV5-1 and TRBJ2-2, is KAGVTQTPRYLIKTRGQQVTLSCSPISGHRSVSWYQQTPGQGLQFLFEYFSETQRNKGNFPGRFSGRQFSNSRSEMNVSTLELGDSALYLCASRRNTGTANTGELFFGEGSRLTVL.

This clonotype has only a few counts. The chain couples TRBV4-1 to TRBJ2-5, with 12 bases lining up with TRBD2. The V and J ends lost 2 bases and 2 bases, in that order; junction bases with no gene match: 0. CDR3 size: 15 residues. CDR1 MGHRA and CDR2 YSYEKL come from the germline V gene. The DNA of the CDR3 is TGCGCCAGCAGCCAAACTAGCGGGAGGCAAGAGACCCAGTACTTC. Its translation is CASSQTSGRQETQYF.

The rearrangement links TRBV21-1 to TRBJ2-3; the D call of TRBD1 is as the table states it, not checked on the DNA. TRBV21-1 is classified as a pseudogene. The CDR3 length is 14 residues. Written as DNA, the CDR3 is TGTGCCAGCAGCAGGCCTCCAGGGGACAGAACGCAGTATTTT. Translating gives CASSRPPGDRTQYF.

The chain has TRBV7-9 and TRBJ2-7; TRBD2 is a possible D gene (6 bases). Germline V lookup: CDR1 SEHNR, CDR2 FQNEAQ (reference sequence). Between the trimmed V and J ends, which lost 3 bases and 0 bases, there was a span of 15 bases. CDR3 size: 16 residues. CDR3 sequence: CASSFHSGLVSYEQYF. The CDR3 DNA is TGTGCCAGCAGCTTCCATAGCGGCCTCGTCTCCTACGAGCAGTACTTC. Drawing the rest from reference TRBV7-9 and TRBJ2-7, the complete variable domain is DTGVSQNPRHKITKRGQNVTFRCDPISEHNRLYWYRQTLGQGPEFLTYFQNEAQLEKSRLLSDRFSAERPKGSFSTLEIQRTEQGDSAMYLCASSFHSGLVSYEQYFGPGTRLTVT.

V and J are TRBV25-1 and TRBJ2-3; D may be TRBD2 (5 bases). CDR1 MGHDK and CDR2 SYGVNS come from the germline V gene. Trimming took off 8 bases at V and 2 bases at J, with 17 bases between the two ends. The CDR3 loop spans 15 amino acids. In DNA, the CDR3 is TGTGCCAGCCGTTCTATAGACGGACTCACAGATACGCAGTATTTT. Residues: CASRSIDGLTDTQYF. The entire variable domain, with the rest obtained from reference TRBV25-1 and TRBJ2-3, is as follows: EADIYQTPRYLVIGTGKKITLECSQTMGHDKMYWYQQDPGMELHLIHYSYGVNSTEKGDLSSESTVSRIRTEHFPLTLESARPSHTSQYLCASRSIDGLTDTQYFGPGTRLTVL.

This clonotype was counted a few times. Germline and junction disagree at one end, which may indicate a read error. The chain couples TRBV10-3 to TRBJ2-2, with TRBD1 matching 7 bases. The CDR3 spans 14 residues. From germline, CDR1 is ENHRY and CDR2 SYGVKD. CDR3 DNA: TGTGCCATCAGCACAGGGGATGGCACCGGGGAGTTGTTTTTT. Its protein is CAISTGDGTGELFF.

The chain recombines TRBV7-3 with TRBJ1-1, with D possibly TRBD1 on 5 matching bases. This CDR3 contains 15 residues. V lost 5 bases to trimming and J lost 5 bases, with 18 bases between them. Germline V gene data show CDR1 as SGHTA and CDR2 as FQGTGA. CDR3 loop: CASSPGSRGGTEAFF. CDR3 bases: TGTGCCAGCAGCCCTGGAAGTAGGGGTGGGACTGAAGCTTTCTTT.

CDR3 DNA sequence: TGTGCCAGCAGCCGACCAGGGGGCAGATATGCTGAAGCTTTCTTT. This gives the protein CASSRPGGRYAEAFF. The chain links TRBV3-1 to TRBJ1-1; TRBD1 aligns across 8 bases. Germline V gives CDR1 LGHDT, CDR2 YNNKEL (reference sequence). The V segment lost 4 bases and the J segment 6 bases; nucleotides outside the gene matches: 10. This CDR3 has 15 amino acids.

The rearrangement joins TRBV11-2 to TRBJ1-2, with a weak D call TRBD1 (5 bases). V lost 1 base and J lost 12, with 15 bases in between. Germline CDR1 is SGHAT and CDR2 is FQNNGV. The CDR3 totals 13 residues. The CDR3 region has the DNA TGTGCCAGCAGCTTAGGTGGAGTGGCGGGGGACACCTTC. Translation: CASSLGGVAGDTF.

At least ten counts were recorded for this clonotype. The chain employs TRBV10-3 and TRBJ2-7, with D possibly being TRBD2 (5 bases). Germline V lookup: CDR1 ENHRY, CDR2 SYGVKD. Deletions cut 0 bases from V and 5 bases from J, with 11 bases between. The CDR3 extends over 14 amino acids. Written as DNA, the CDR3 is TGTGCCATCAGTGAGTCGACTACGGGGAACGAGCAGTACTTC. As protein: CAISESTTGNEQYF.

The genes are TRBV6-2 or TRBV6-3 and TRBJ2-1; the D gene is possibly TRBD2 (5 bases). The CDR3 covers 18 residues. Per the germline V gene, CDR1 is MNHEY and CDR2 is SVGEGT. The ends were cut back, 0 bases at V and 4 bases at J, with 19 bases in the middle. The CDR3 reads CASSYSLRQRLGYNEQFF. CDR3 nucleotide sequence: TGTGCCAGCAGTTACTCCCTTCGGCAGCGGCTAGGTTACAATGAGCAGTTCTTC.

Note on this clonotype: A junction end diverges from the germline sequence, so it may reflect a read error. V is TRBV9 and J is TRBJ2-7; 10 bases match TRBD2. The germline V gene has CDR1 SGDLS and CDR2 YYNGEE. The CDR3 contains 15 residues. The CDR3 here is CASSVDGTSDYERYF. The CDR3 bases are TGTGCCAGCAGCGTTGATGGGACTAGCGATTACGAGCGGTACTTC.

Remarks on this clonotype: The junction departs from the called germline gene at one end, perhaps through a read error. The chain couples TRBV5-1 to TRBJ2-3, with 8 bases identical to TRBD2. The germline gives CDR1 SGHRS, CDR2 YFSETQ. The CDR3 runs 15 residues. The CDR3 DNA is TGCGCCGGCAGCTTGTCGGGACTAGACACAGATACGCAGTATTTT. Translating it yields CAGSLSGLDTDTQYF.

J is TRBJ2-7 and V is TRBV28, with 12 bases lining up with TRBD2. The CDR3 runs to 16 residues. V lost 3 bases and J lost 5; bases outside the gene matches: 8. From germline, CDR1 is MDHEN and CDR2 SYDVKM. CDR3 region: CASSFGLAGPLDEQYF. DNA of the CDR3: TGTGCCAGCAGTTTTGGACTAGCGGGACCCCTGGACGAGCAGTACTTC.

Many counts were recorded for this clonotype. The rearrangement links TRBV4-1 to TRBJ2-7; 8 bases match TRBD1. With V trimmed by 1 base and J by 3 bases, 5 bases remained unmatched. The CDR3 runs 15 residues. The germline gives CDR1 MGHRA, CDR2 YSYEKL. This chain's CDR3 is CASSQAQTGDYEQYF. In DNA, the CDR3 is TGCGCCAGCAGCCAAGCCCAGACAGGGGACTACGAGCAGTACTTC.

The chain carries TRBV11-2 and TRBJ1-2; TRBD1 agrees at 8 bases. Trimming removed 1 base from V and 11 bases from J; junction bases left unmatched: 21. CDR1 SGHAT and CDR2 FQNNGV come from the germline V gene. This CDR3 contains 18 residues. In nucleotides, the CDR3 is TGTGCCAGCAGCTTAGGACGGACAGGGATCTATGATCCTCGTGGTTACACCTTC. Residues: CASSLGRTGIYDPRGYTF.

A few counts support this clonotype. This chain joins TRBV7-9 and TRBJ1-5, with D maybe TRBD1 (5 bases). Germline CDR1 reads SEHNR; CDR2 reads FQNEAQ (reference sequence). With 5 bases removed from V and 2 bases from J, the gap between germline ends came to 10 bases. This CDR3 has 14 amino acids. The CDR3 loop reads CASSGLTGNQPQHF. DNA of the CDR3: TGTGCCAGCAGCGGTCTGACAGGCAATCAGCCCCAGCATTTT.

This chain connects TRBV27 to TRBJ2-1, with 11 bases identical to TRBD2. The CDR3 sequence is 18 residues long. Germline V gives CDR1 MNHEY, CDR2 SMNVEV (reference sequence). Trimming removed 4 bases from V and 6 bases from J; junction bases left unmatched: 14. The chain's CDR3 is CASSSPSLAGGPLNEQFF. The CDR3 DNA is TGTGCCAGCAGTTCCCCTTCCCTAGCGGGAGGTCCCCTCAATGAGCAGTTCTTC.

The chain uses TRBV6-6 and TRBJ2-5; the D call may be TRBD1 or TRBD2 (5 bases each). Germline CDR1 reads MNHNY; CDR2 reads SVGAGI (reference sequence). The CDR3 sequence is 13 residues long. V dropped 2 bases and J dropped 4 bases, with 8 bases sitting between them. CDR3 bases: TGTGCCAGCAGTTACGCGAGGGGAGAGACCCAGTACTTC. It yields the protein CASSYARGETQYF.

Points on this clonotype: A junction end diverges from the germline sequence, so it may reflect a read error. The chain has TRBV7-9 and TRBJ1-2; D is perhaps TRBD1 (5 bases). The CDR3 runs 15 residues. CDR1 SEHNR and CDR2 FQNEAQ come from the germline V gene (reference sequence). In nucleotides, the CDR3 is TGTGCCAGCAGCTTACCGACAGCCACTAACTATAGCTACACCTTC. It translates to CASSLPTATNYSYTF.

This chain connects TRBV5-4 to TRBJ1-2; D gene uncertain. This CDR3 has 16 amino acids. The germline V and J ends were trimmed by 1 base and 7 bases, with 20 bases remaining between them. CDR1 and CDR2 (germline): SGHNT, YYREEE (reference sequence). As DNA, the CDR3 is TGTGCCAGCAGCTTGTTTCCTACGGTCAACATGGGTGGCTACACCTTC. Translation: CASSLFPTVNMGGYTF.

The chain combines TRBV5-1 with TRBJ2-1; a possible D gene is TRBD1 (6 bases). The CDR3 sequence is 16 residues long. Trimming pared 5 bases from V and 11 bases from J, leaving 26 bases between. The germline CDR1 and CDR2 sequences are SGHRS and YFSETQ. The CDR3 bases are TGCGCCAGCAGTCTTTCCGCTTTTGGGACGGACAGAAAGCAGTTCTTC. It specifies CASSLSAFGTDRKQFF.

The chain combines TRBV20-1 with TRBJ2-3; 10 bases are a match to TRBD1. In germline, CDR1 is DFQATT, CDR2 SNEGSKA (reference sequence). Trimming at V came to 2 bases and at J to 5 bases, leaving 16 bases not matched to a gene. The CDR3 length is 18 residues. The CDR3 DNA sequence: TGCAGTGCTAGACCTTTATACCGGGACAGGGGTCCAGGAGATACGCAGTATTTT. Translating gives CSARPLYRDRGPGDTQYF.

This sequence joins TRBV3-1 and TRBJ2-1, with TRBD2 matching 8 bases. The V segment lost 7 bases and the J segment 9 bases; nucleotides outside the gene matches: 17. There are 16 residues in the CDR3. Looked up from germline, CDR1 is LGHDT and CDR2 is YNNKEL (reference sequence). The CDR3 here is CASTPPRSSGFVEQFF. For the CDR3, the DNA is TGTGCCAGCACGCCCCCCCGCTCTAGCGGGTTTGTTGAGCAGTTCTTC.

In this sample, this clonotype turned up a few times. The chain recombines TRBV20-1 with TRBJ2-7; tentative D call: TRBD2 (5 bases). Per the germline V gene, CDR1 is DFQATT and CDR2 is SNEGSKA (reference sequence). V dropped 6 bases and J dropped 4 bases, with 19 bases sitting between them. The CDR3 runs 14 residues. CDR3 coding DNA: TGCAGTGCAAAGAAGGTACAGCGGACTTACGAGCAGTACTTC. Protein product: CSAKKVQRTYEQYF.